Described below is a single TCR beta chain sequence and its context. What it binds is unknown. The J segment lost 3 bases and the V segment lost 7 bases, leaving 9 bases of the junction unmatched. Germline lookup yields CDR1 SNHLY and CDR2 FYNNEI. This CDR3 region has 16 residues. The entry originates in a study of cytomegalovirus exposure and HLA in healthy donors. Study conclusions and caveats: In a later analysis, a missense DCLRE1C variant was linked to TCR beta V- and J-gene trimming. Using a false discovery rate of 0.05, a later analysis showed that roughly 16,000 TCR beta sequences were associated with HLA alleles. Being productive about 87% or about 30% of the time was typical of most TCR beta V segments in an earlier analysis.

The PCR had 60 Vbeta and 13 Jbeta primers. The method was immunoSEQ multiplex PCR; TCRdb's version includes in-frame clones alone and lacks a portion of them. The sample has tens of thousands of clones, approximately 81% seen once. The receptor comes from a woman younger than 45 in good health and CMV-seronegative. What was sequenced was PBMCs. The V gene is TRBV2, the J gene TRBJ2-1; TRBD2 matches at 10 bases. CDR3 amino acids: CASINIAGGFYNEQFF. Here the CDR3 DNA reads TGTGCCAGCATTAACATAGCGGGGGGATTCTACAATGAGCAGTTCTTC.